One sample yielded the 28 T cell receptor beta chains listed below, sequenced in a study of cytomegalovirus exposure and HLA in healthy donors. The PCR ran on 60 Vbeta and 13 Jbeta primers. Some clones are missing from TCRdb's copy, which holds only in-frame ones; the method was immunoSEQ multiplex PCR. The sample yields over 100,000 clones, about 70% seen once. Input material: PBMCs. All receptors come from a male donor in good health and CMV-seronegative.

The chain is built from TRBV29-1 and TRBJ1-1; tentatively, D is TRBD1 (6 bases). This CDR3 region has 14 residues. Germline lookup yields CDR1 SQVTM and CDR2 ANQGSEA. Trimming cost V 0 bases and J 4 bases, with 12 bases left between them. In nucleotides, the CDR3 is TGCAGCGTTGAAGAGGGCAGGGGTATCACTGAAGCTTTCTTT. As protein: CSVEEGRGITEAFF.

The rearrangement links TRBV14 to TRBJ1-6; the match to TRBD1 covers 9 bases. The J segment lost 9 bases and the V segment lost 5 bases, leaving 5 bases of the junction unmatched. The CDR3 loop spans 14 amino acids. From germline, CDR1 is SGHDN and CDR2 FVKESK. CDR3 residues: CASSLRQGVSPLHF. For the CDR3, the DNA is TGTGCCAGCAGCTTGAGACAGGGGGTTTCACCCCTCCACTTT.

The V and J genes are TRBV6-6 and TRBJ2-1, with 10 bases identical to TRBD2. Germline trimming cut 6 bases from V and 5 bases from J; bases unmatched to any gene: 7. Per the germline V gene, CDR1 is MNHNY and CDR2 is SVGAGI (reference sequence). The CDR3 spans 15 residues. This chain's CDR3 is CASRLLAGVHNEQFF. DNA of the CDR3: TGTGCCAGCAGACTCCTAGCGGGAGTTCACAATGAGCAGTTCTTC.

This chain joins TRBV6-5 and TRBJ1-1; D gene uncertain. The CDR3 is 13 residues long. V lost 0 bases, J lost 9 bases, and 11 bases lay in between. In germline, CDR1 is MNHEY, CDR2 SVGAGI. The CDR3 DNA sequence: TGTGCCAGCAGTTACTCGGTTGAAGAGAAAGCTTTCTTT. This sequence encodes CASSYSVEEKAFF.

The chain employs TRBV5-1 and TRBJ2-7; TRBD2 aligns across 9 bases. The CDR3 spans 14 residues. Germline CDR1 reads SGHRS; CDR2 reads YFSETQ. With 4 bases clipped from V and 1 base from J, the junction kept 3 bases outside the gene matches. The CDR3 protein is CASSGAGGSYEQYF. CDR3 bases: TGCGCCAGCAGCGGAGCGGGGGGATCCTACGAGCAGTACTTC.

On this clone: Other DNA sequences in this specimen translate into the identical CDR3. The chain couples TRBV7-2 to TRBJ1-2, with 7 positions matching TRBD1. Germline CDR1 and CDR2: SGHTA and FQGNSA. This CDR3 region has 13 residues. V trimming: 1 base; J trimming: 6 bases; junction bases outside the gene matches: 2. DNA of the CDR3: TGTGCCAGCAGCTTAGACAGGGGAGATGGCTACACCTTC. Translated, it gives CASSLDRGDGYTF.

The chain joins TRBV5-4 to TRBJ2-7; 7 nucleotides line up with TRBD1. This CDR3 has 13 residues. The V gene's germline CDR1 is SGHNT and CDR2 YYREEE (reference sequence). V shed 2 bases and J 4 bases; nucleotides not matched to a gene: 3. In DNA form, the CDR3 reads TGTGCCAGCAGCTTCCAGGGGGTTTACGAGCAGTACTTC. Translation: CASSFQGVYEQYF.

The chain is built from TRBV9 and TRBJ2-7; 7 bases align to TRBD1. V was clipped by 3 bases and J by 5 bases; unmatched bases: 14. The CDR3 has 16 residues. Per germline, CDR1 SGDLS and CDR2 YYNGEE. CDR3 nucleotides: TGTGCCAGCAGCGACCCAAGGACAGGAGTGCTCCACGAGCAGTACTTC. It is translated as CASSDPRTGVLHEQYF.

The gene calls are TRBV7-2 and TRBJ2-1, with TRBD2 matching 7 bases. The CDR3 sequence is 12 residues long. V shed 7 bases, J shed 15 bases, and the junction held 12 bases outside the gene matches. From germline, CDR1 is SGHTA and CDR2 FQGNSA. CDR3: CASTQRAGDAFF. The CDR3 DNA is TGTGCCAGCACCCAGAGGGCGGGGGATGCGTTCTTC.

This sequence joins TRBV5-4 and TRBJ2-3, with 7 nucleotides matching TRBD1. The J segment lost 0 bases and the V segment lost 1 base, leaving 2 bases of the junction unmatched. Germline lookup yields CDR1 SGHNT and CDR2 YYREEE (reference sequence). This CDR3 contains 15 residues. CDR3 region: CASSLRGLSTDTQYF. CDR3 DNA sequence: TGTGCCAGCAGCTTGAGGGGGCTCAGCACAGATACGCAGTATTTT. The full variable domain, its missing parts supplied by reference TRBV5-4 and TRBJ2-3, is ETGVTQSPTHLIKTRGQQVTLRCSSQSGHNTVSWYQQALGQGPQFIFQYYREEENGRGNFPPRFSGLQFPNYSSELNVNALELDDSALYLCASSLRGLSTDTQYFGPGTRLTVL.

V and J are TRBV7-2 and TRBJ2-7; TRBD2 is a possible D gene (6 bases). CDR1 is SGHTA and CDR2 is FQGNSA in the germline V gene. The CDR3 has 15 amino acids. The V end was cut by 5 bases, the J end by 0 bases, with 14 bases between. CDR3 nucleotides: TGTGCCAGCAGCACCGGGACTGGGAGCTCCTACGAGCAGTACTTC. This gives the protein CASSTGTGSSYEQYF.

The chain carries TRBV6-5 and TRBJ1-1; D may be TRBD1 (6 bases). CDR1 is MNHEY and CDR2 is SVGAGI in the germline V gene. Trimming pared 4 bases from V and 1 base from J, leaving 10 bases between. There are 14 residues in the CDR3. The CDR3 spells CASSSSRGNTEAFF. In DNA, the CDR3 is TGTGCCAGCAGTTCCTCCAGGGGGAACACTGAAGCTTTCTTT.

The V gene is TRBV7-2, the J gene TRBJ2-2; D perhaps matches TRBD2 (5 bases). Between the trimmed V and J ends, which lost 3 bases and 4 bases, there was a span of 18 bases. Germline CDR1 and CDR2: SGHTA and FQGNSA. The CDR3 is 17 amino acids. The CDR3, as DNA: TGTGCCAGCAGCTTTCGGGTCATAGCGTTATCCACCGGGGAGCTGTTTTTT. Amino acids: CASSFRVIALSTGELFF.

This chain uses TRBV2 with TRBJ2-5; a possible D gene is TRBD1 (6 bases). Germline CDR1 SNHLY, CDR2 FYNNEI. CDR3 size: 13 residues. The CDR3 DNA reads TGTGTGGGGGCTAGCCCCTACGCGGAGACCCAGTACTTC. Protein: CVGASPYAETQYF. Complete variable domain (other parts from reference TRBV2 and TRBJ2-5): EPEVTQTPSHQVTQMGQEVILRCVPISNHLYFYWYRQILGQKVEFLVSFYNNEISEKSEIFDDQFSVERPDGSNFTLKIRSTKLEDSAMYFCVGASPYAETQYFGPGTRLLVL.

The count of this clone is one. This chain links TRBV11-1 with TRBJ1-2; 7 nucleotides agree with TRBD1. The J segment lost 2 bases and the V segment lost 6 bases, leaving 9 bases of the junction unmatched. Germline CDR1 reads SGHAT; CDR2 reads FQDESV (reference sequence). The CDR3 covers 15 residues. In DNA form, the CDR3 reads TGTGCCAGCAGTCACCCGGGACAGTCGAACTATGGCTACACCTTC. Its protein product is CASSHPGQSNYGYTF.

This clone has a handful of counts. The V and J genes are TRBV4-3 and TRBJ2-7; 8 nucleotides line up with TRBD2. Trimming cost V 2 bases and J 4 bases; bases outside gene matches: 7. Germline lookup yields CDR1 LGHNA and CDR2 YSLEER. The CDR3 contains 15 residues. CDR3 sequence (DNA): TGCGCCAGCAGCCAAAGATCGGGAGGGGGGTACGAGCAGTACTTC. This codes for CASSQRSGGGYEQYF.

The rearrangement links TRBV11-2 to TRBJ2-2, with 7 bases identical to TRBD1. Trimming removed 3 bases from V and 3 bases from J; junction bases left unmatched: 4. The length of the CDR3 is 15 residues. Germline CDR1 is SGHAT and CDR2 is FQNNGV. This CDR3 reads CASSFRDSDTGELFF. In DNA, the CDR3 is TGTGCCAGCAGCTTCCGGGACAGCGACACCGGGGAGCTGTTTTTT.

This chain joins TRBV6-1 and TRBJ1-2; maybe TRBD1 (6 bases). The CDR3 runs to 16 residues. Looked up from germline, CDR1 is MNHNS and CDR2 is SASEGT. V dropped 4 bases and J dropped 2 bases, with 17 bases sitting between them. The CDR3 nucleotides read TGTGCCAGCAGTGGCACGGGGGGACACCTGAACTATGGCTACACCTTC. This encodes CASSGTGGHLNYGYTF.

The chain uses TRBV27 and TRBJ1-5; D not certain. V shed 0 bases and J shed 3 bases, with 15 bases lying between them. The germline gives CDR1 MNHEY, CDR2 SMNVEV (reference sequence). The CDR3 has 17 residues. In nucleotides, the CDR3 is TGTGCCAGCAGTTTATCGGGGAGGAAGGACCTCAATCAGCCCCAGCATTTT. This encodes CASSLSGRKDLNQPQHF.

V usage is TRBV16 and J usage is TRBJ2-1; D is possibly TRBD1 (5 bases). Trimming shortened V by 1 base and J by 9 bases, and 13 bases separated the two germline ends. The CDR3 spans 14 residues. Germline V gives CDR1 KGHSY, CDR2 FQNENV. As DNA, the CDR3 is TGTGCCAGCAGCCAATTTCCAGGGTACGGTGAGCAGTTCTTC. Translation: CASSQFPGYGEQFF. The variable domain in full, with the rest retrieved from reference TRBV16 and TRBJ2-1, is GEEVAQTPKHLVRGEGQKAKLYCAPIKGHSYVFWYQQVLKNEFKFLISFQNENVFDETGMPKERFSAKCLPNSPCSLEIQATKLEDSAVYFCASSQFPGYGEQFFGPGTRLTVL.

The chain recombines TRBV4-3 with TRBJ1-3; the match to TRBD1 covers 8 bases. Germline CDR1 is LGHNA and CDR2 is YSLEER. V lost 0 bases, J lost 2 bases, and 3 bases stayed unmatched. This CDR3 is built from 16 residues. CDR3 coding DNA: TGCGCCAGCAGCCAAGATGTGACAGGGGCTGGAAACACCATATATTTT. Protein sequence: CASSQDVTGAGNTIYF.

V usage is TRBV6-5 and J usage is TRBJ2-5; 7 positions agree with TRBD1. This CDR3 contains 15 residues. CDR1 MNHEY and CDR2 SVGAGI come from the germline V gene. Unmatched junction bases numbered 6, after V lost 0 bases and J lost 5 bases. CDR3 in DNA: TGTGCCAGCAGTTACTCGCGACAGGGACAGGAGACCCAGTACTTC. Translation: CASSYSRQGQETQYF.

This clone was counted between two and nine times. The chain uses TRBV28 and TRBJ1-1, with D possibly matching TRBD1 (5 bases). From germline, CDR1 is MDHEN and CDR2 SYDVKM. With 8 bases removed from V and 0 bases from J, the gap between germline ends came to 22 bases. The length of the CDR3 is 17 residues. DNA of the CDR3: TGTGCCAGCCCACCGACCATAGGGGCCGTTCTGAACACTGAAGCTTTCTTT. Translation: CASPPTIGAVLNTEAFF.

The rearrangement uses TRBV5-4 and TRBJ2-1; a weak D match, TRBD2 (6 bases). Looked up from germline, CDR1 is SGHNT and CDR2 is YYREEE (reference sequence). The CDR3 is 14 residues long. The germline V and J ends were trimmed by 5 bases and 8 bases, with 17 bases remaining between them. CDR3 loop: CASSLSAGGDEQFF. CDR3 nucleotide sequence: TGTGCCAGCAGTTTGAGTGCTGGAGGGGATGAGCAGTTCTTC.

This sequence joins TRBV4-1 and TRBJ1-6; possible D gene TRBD1, 6 bases. The CDR3 covers 16 residues. V lost 4 bases and J 6 bases, leaving 16 bases between the germline ends. Germline lookup yields CDR1 MGHRA and CDR2 YSYEKL. The CDR3 coding sequence is TGCGCCAGCAGCCCGCGGACAGAGGTCGGTAATTCACCCCTCCACTTT. The encoded protein is CASSPRTEVGNSPLHF.

This clone came up once. This chain joins TRBV19 and TRBJ1-3; D perhaps matches TRBD1 (5 bases). Germline CDR1 and CDR2: LNHDA and SQIVND (reference sequence). CDR3 length: 16 amino acids. V was pared by 3 bases and J by 3 bases, with 15 bases between. CDR3 residues: CASSIFRRTIGNTIYF. In DNA, the CDR3 is TGTGCCAGTAGTATCTTCCGTCGGACAATTGGAAACACCATATATTTT.

The chain employs TRBV4-1 and TRBJ1-4; 9 bases align to TRBD1. This CDR3 has 16 amino acids. Germline-derived CDR1 and CDR2 are MGHRA and YSYEKL. The ends lost 1 base at V and 0 bases at J; junction bases unmatched: 0. CDR3 sequence reads: CASSQGQGATNEKLFF. CDR3 coding DNA: TGCGCCAGCAGCCAAGGACAGGGGGCAACTAATGAAAAACTGTTTTTT.

This sequence joins TRBV30 and TRBJ2-7; 8 bases are a match to TRBD1. The CDR3 is 14 residues long. With 0 bases clipped from V and 3 bases from J, the junction kept 4 bases outside the gene matches. CDR1 is GTSNPN and CDR2 is SVGIG in the germline V gene (reference sequence). The CDR3 loop is CAWSVGQGDYEQYF. CDR3 coding DNA: TGTGCCTGGAGTGTCGGACAGGGTGACTACGAGCAGTACTTC.